This T cell receptor (beta chain) was documented in a study of graft-versus-host responses after intestinal transplantation (dated by TCRdb to about 2021). Context from the whole study: The transplants that recipients got were multivisceral, liver-intestinal, or isolated intestinal. Rather than being sequenced by the commercial service, samples from three later patients were sequenced in-house on an Illumina MiSeq and processed with MiXCR. Every recipient was given anti-thymocyte globulin induction, followed by about 3 years of maintenance tacrolimus and steroids. The cohort enrolled 20 to 30 intestinal transplant recipients, one of whom was a retransplant, and 3 patients without pretransplant specimens were excluded. A peak of at least 4% donor T cells among recipient peripheral blood mononuclear cells was the definition used for donor T cell macrochimerism. Graft-versus-host and host-versus-graft alloreactive T cell clones were tracked in the graft, circulation and bone marrow after intestinal transplantation using bulk TCR-beta CDR3 sequencing. To identify alloreactive clones, pre-transplant mixed lymphocyte reaction products were sequenced and compared with unstimulated pre-transplant donor and recipient T cells.

Receptor libraries were prepared by the immunoSEQ multiplex PCR assay. In most patients, genomic DNA was isolated using the Qiagen DNeasy Blood and Tissue Kit and sent frozen to Adaptive Biotechnologies for TCR sequencing. High-throughput TCR-beta CDR3 sequencing of genomic DNA from most patients was performed by Adaptive Biotechnologies. In the source study's methods: Adaptive's ImmunoSEQ software was the source of the TCR sequencing data for 15 to 20 patients, while a few other patients were processed with MiXCR and VDJtools. CD4 versus CD8 sorting errors were corrected by removing sequences found in both subsets at a frequency ratio below 5:1. Because the origin of CDR3 nucleotide sequences shared between donor and recipient could not be assigned, those sequences were removed. To be classed as alloreactive, a clone needed at least 2-fold expansion over unstimulated cells and a minimum CFSE-low frequency of 0.002% (template counts) or 0.001% (read counts). Clones were considered mappable if detected in sequenced pre-transplant spleen, lymph node, or MLR CFSE-low populations of the donor or recipient. Cumulative frequency of alloreactive clones was calculated as a percentage of all sequences weighted by copy number. Sourced from immuneACCESS, this table was stored by TCRdb with only in-frame sequences that have V and J called. A share of the clones is absent; for the studies checked, an unresolved V gene accounts for under half, and the remainder has no known explanation. V, J and clone size are taken as reported in that table, and D and trimming were inferred from the DNA itself. The sample table lists about 96,000 clones, 92% of them with a count of one. Around 0.17% of the sample rests with the top ten.

The CDR3 runs 15 residues from the cysteine to the phenylalanine. Of all the DNA, just the CDR3 is kept, 45 bases in frame from base 1. Via the germline V gene, CDR1 is MNHNS and CDR2 SASEGT. V has 4 bases trimmed and J has 2 bases trimmed; junction bases matching no gene number 4. Reading the label with the study, this specimen's time point is: cells obtained before transplantation from donor or recipient. CD3+CD4+ and CD3+CD8+ populations were FACS-sorted from unstimulated pre-transplant donor and recipient cells taken from spleen or lymph nodes. On this clone: Its binding antigen is unknown. There are no base qualities to consult, and no much larger clone falls within one base.

Summary of the overall study and its limitations: In the allografts of patients with donor T cell macrochimerism, GvH to HvG T cell clonal ratios were high. GvH clones were found in recipient bone marrow, and some of the GvH clones appeared earlier in ileal mucosa or blood, which is consistent with an intestinal mucosal origin. The relatively low number and heterogeneity of intestinal transplant patients limited the conclusions. Peak levels of circulating GvH clones were associated with declines in HvG clones early after transplant.

The sequencing used unstimulated CD4+ T cells sorted from spleen or lymph node cells, collected before intestinal transplant. This receptor was obtained from a human donor who received an intestinal transplant. This chain joins TRBV6-1 to TRBJ2-7, and TRBD1 aligns with 11 junction nucleotides. CDR3 loop: CASSVGQGVPYEQYF. The DNA is TGTGCCAGCAGTGTGGGACAGGGGGTACCCTACGAGCAGTACTTC.